The 5 T cell receptor beta chains below were found in one sample sequenced in a study of beta chain features in type 1 diabetes. Whole-study results and caveats: TCRB CDR3s were moderately but significantly shorter in Type 1 diabetes patients in all four CD4+ subsets.

Isolated RNA was reverse transcribed in full, so expressed TCRB transcripts were sequenced. Assay: immunoSEQ multiplex PCR; the TCRdb copy retains only in-frame clones and omits some. The data show some 120,000 clones, 15% to 20% seen once. Their antigens remain unidentified. The sample comprised central memory CD4+ T cells from blood. The receptors stem from a man younger than 35 with type 1 diabetes.

The chain has TRBV7-2 and TRBJ2-5; D call uncertain. Deletions cut 3 bases from V and 1 base from J, with 6 bases between. Germline CDR1 is SGHTA and CDR2 is FQGNSA. The CDR3 runs 13 residues. The CDR3 spells CASSFPPQETQYF. The CDR3 DNA is TGTGCCAGCAGCTTTCCCCCCCAAGAGACCCAGTACTTC. The whole variable domain, filled in from reference TRBV7-2 and TRBJ2-5, reads GAGVSQSPSNKVTEKGKDVELRCDPISGHTALYWYRQSLGQGLEFLIYFQGNSAPDKSGLPSDRFSAERTGGSVSTLTIQRTQQEDSAVYLCASSFPPQETQYFGPGTRLLVL.

The genes are TRBV5-1 and TRBJ2-5; the D is unclear. Trimming pared 4 bases from V and 5 bases from J, leaving 9 bases between. The length of the CDR3 is 12 residues. Germline lookup yields CDR1 SGHRS and CDR2 YFSETQ. Here the CDR3 reads CASSTNGETQYF. Written as DNA, the CDR3 is TGCGCCAGCAGCACAAATGGGGAGACCCAGTACTTC.

There are a few counts of this clone. The chain has TRBV5-1 and TRBJ2-1; TRBD1 matches at 10 bases. The V gene's germline CDR1 is SGHRS and CDR2 YFSETQ. The CDR3 sequence is 15 residues long. With 1 base clipped from V and 7 bases from J, the junction kept 5 bases outside the gene matches. As DNA, the CDR3 is TGCGCCAGCAGCTTGCTCGGGACAGGGGTAAATGAGCAGTTCTTC. Amino acid sequence: CASSLLGTGVNEQFF.

The rearrangement links TRBV2 to TRBJ1-4, with D perhaps matching TRBD1 (5 bases). CDR3 length: 15 amino acids. V was shortened by 8 bases and J by 3 bases, with 16 bases between the two germline ends. The germline V gene has CDR1 SNHLY and CDR2 FYNNEI. This chain's CDR3 is CASGRDGQANEKLFF. The CDR3 DNA sequence: TGTGCCAGCGGGCGGGACGGTCAAGCTAATGAAAAACTGTTTTTT.

CDR3 bases: TGTGCCAGCAGCCAACCCCGGACTAGCGGGGAACAACATGAGCAGTTCTTC. It translates to CASSQPRTSGEQHEQFF. This chain connects TRBV7-9 to TRBJ2-1, with TRBD2 matching 12 bases. In germline, CDR1 is SEHNR, CDR2 FQNEAQ (reference sequence). The CDR3 spans 17 residues. The V gene end was trimmed by 5 bases and the J gene end by 8 bases; junction bases not matched to a gene: 13.